The T cell receptor (beta chain) described here comes from a study of T cell repertoires in cytomegalovirus infection. TCRdb reprocessed the reads with MiXCR, giving one entry per CDR3 protein. Of 75,000 to 100,000 distinct CDR3 sequences listed, 25% to 35% are singletons. Notes on this clonotype: The antigen is not known.

Sequencing was performed on CD8+ T cells from cultured PBMCs, taken from culture after CMV antigen stimulation. The sequence was obtained from a human donor in good health (CMV status not recorded). Some clones in this sample may be carry-over from other donors' samples.

The CDR3 region is CASSLGGREGFHTDTQYF. CDR3 DNA: TGTGCCAGCAGCTTAGGAGGGCGAGAGGGGTTTCACACAGATACGCAGTATTTT. The chain employs TRBV7-6 and TRBJ2-3; D is tentatively TRBD1 or TRBD2 (5 bases each). V was trimmed by 1 base and J by 2 bases, leaving 19 bases between them. The germline gives CDR1 SGHVS, CDR2 FNYEAQ. The CDR3 totals 18 residues. Drawing the rest from reference TRBV7-6 and TRBJ2-3, the complete variable domain is GAGVSQSPRYKVTKRGQDVALRCDPISGHVSLYWYRQALGQGPEFLTYFNYEAQQDKSGLPNDRFSAERPEGSISTLTIQRTEQRDSAMYRCASSLGGREGFHTDTQYFGPGTRLTVL.